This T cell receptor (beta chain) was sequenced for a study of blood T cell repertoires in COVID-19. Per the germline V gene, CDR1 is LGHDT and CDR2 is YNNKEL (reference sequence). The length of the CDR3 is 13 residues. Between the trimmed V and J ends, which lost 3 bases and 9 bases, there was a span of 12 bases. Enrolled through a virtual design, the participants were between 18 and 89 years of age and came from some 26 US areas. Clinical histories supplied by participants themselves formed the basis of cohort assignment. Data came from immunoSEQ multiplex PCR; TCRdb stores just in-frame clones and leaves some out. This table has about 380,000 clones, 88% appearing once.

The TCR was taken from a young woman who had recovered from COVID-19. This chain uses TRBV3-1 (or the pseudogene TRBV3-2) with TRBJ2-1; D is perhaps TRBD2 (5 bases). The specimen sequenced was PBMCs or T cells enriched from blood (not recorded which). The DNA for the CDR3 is TGTGCCAGCAGCCACTTGAAGGCGGGTGAGCAGTTCTTC. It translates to CASSHLKAGEQFF.